The rows below give T cell receptor beta chains drawn from one sample of a study of blood T cell repertoires in COVID-19. The repertoire was sequenced with immunoSEQ multiplex PCR; TCRdb's copy has only in-frame clones and lacks some. The sample lists 300,000 to 450,000 clones; roughly 85% were seen once. What was sequenced was peripheral blood. These receptors were taken from a woman between 18 and 30 years old with acute or convalescent COVID-19. Each CDR3 is given with its conserved first and last residue. The order of the fields is V gene, D gene, J gene, CDR3 length, CDR3 protein. The D gene is left open where the match is weak.

TRBV7-2	.	TRBJ2-5	13	CASSSPRGETQYF
TRBV6-5	.	TRBJ1-1	13	CATEKRGNTEAFF
TRBV28	.	TRBJ1-3	15	CAGRGGDPSGNTIYF
TRBV21-1	.	TRBJ1-5	17	CASRIPGQGARCQPQHF
TRBV5-1	.	TRBJ1-4	15	CASSPGSATNEKLFF
TRBV29-1	.	TRBJ2-3	13	CSVRGRSTDTQYF
TRBV28	TRBD1	TRBJ1-2	15	CASSPAGGVNYGYTF
TRBV5-4	.	TRBJ2-7	13	CASSLNSNYEQYF
TRBV14	.	TRBJ1-1	10	CASSPGHAFF
TRBV6-6	TRBD1	TRBJ1-1	14	CASSPDRGWGEAFF
TRBV5-4	TRBD1	TRBJ1-6	16	CASSRMTGAYNSPLHF
TRBV5-1	TRBD2	TRBJ2-3	16	CASSLGGGPGTDTQYF
TRBV5-6	.	TRBJ2-6	14	CASSLVGSSNVLTF
TRBV30	TRBD1	TRBJ2-4	14	CAWSTQGGKNIQYF
TRBV4-1	.	TRBJ1-6	15	CASSQDRQGPSPLHF
TRBV2	TRBD1	TRBJ1-2	13	CARGQGQNYGYTF
TRBV5-1	TRBD2	TRBJ2-1	14	CASSSTGLGNEQFF
TRBV5-4	.	TRBJ1-2	13	CASSLDSMAGYTF
TRBV7-9	.	TRBJ2-7	16	CASSPRGWRLTYEQYF
TRBV4-1	.	TRBJ2-3	14	CASSQEGAADTQYF
TRBV5-1	.	TRBJ1-2	14	CASSLAGLDYGYTF
TRBV19	.	TRBJ1-4	18	CASSILDLDNTAAEKLFF
TRBV9	.	TRBJ2-5	15	CASSVANGGGETQYF
TRBV6-5	.	TRBJ2-1	16	CASSYSNADYYNEQFF
TRBV9	TRBD1	TRBJ1-5	17	CASSDQAGGKSNQPQHF